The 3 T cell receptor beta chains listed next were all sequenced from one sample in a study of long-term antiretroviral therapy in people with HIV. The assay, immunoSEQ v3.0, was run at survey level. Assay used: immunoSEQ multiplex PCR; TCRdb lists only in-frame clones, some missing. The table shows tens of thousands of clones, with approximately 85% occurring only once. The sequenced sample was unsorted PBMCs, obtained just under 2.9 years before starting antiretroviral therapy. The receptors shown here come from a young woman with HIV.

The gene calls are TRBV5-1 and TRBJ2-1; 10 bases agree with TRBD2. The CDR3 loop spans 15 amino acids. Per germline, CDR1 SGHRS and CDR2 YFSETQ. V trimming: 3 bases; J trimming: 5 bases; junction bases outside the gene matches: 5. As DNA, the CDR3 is TGCGCCAGCAGCTGGACTAGCGGTGATGACAATGAGCAGTTCTTC. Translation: CASSWTSGDDNEQFF.

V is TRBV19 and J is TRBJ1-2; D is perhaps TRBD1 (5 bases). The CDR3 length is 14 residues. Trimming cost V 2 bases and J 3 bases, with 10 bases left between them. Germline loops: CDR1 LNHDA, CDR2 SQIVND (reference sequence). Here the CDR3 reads CASSITGTDYGYTF. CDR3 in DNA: TGTGCCAGTAGTATAACCGGGACGGACTATGGCTACACCTTC.

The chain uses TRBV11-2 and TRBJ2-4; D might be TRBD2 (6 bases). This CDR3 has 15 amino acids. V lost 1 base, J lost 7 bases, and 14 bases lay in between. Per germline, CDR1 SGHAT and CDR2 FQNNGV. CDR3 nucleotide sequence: TGTGCCAGCAGCTTAGGAGTTAGGAGGGAGAACATTCAGTACTTC. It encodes CASSLGVRRENIQYF.